The 14 T cell receptor beta chains below were found in one sample sequenced in a study of beta chain features in type 1 diabetes (dated by TCRdb to 2016 to 2018). Receptors were amplified or captured by the immunoSEQ multiplex PCR assay. The High Capacity cDNA Reverse Transcription Kit was used to reverse transcribe all of the isolated RNA, meaning that expressed TCRB transcripts were what got sequenced. TCRdb obtained this table from immuneACCESS and retained in-frame rearrangements with V and J assigned. These tables miss some clones; where compared with another copy, unresolved V genes account for less than half of the shortfall, and the remainder is unexplained. The sample table contains around 450,000 clones; only one count was recorded for over 10% of them. Roughly 0.046% of the sample lies in the top ten. The sequencing input was naive CD4+ T cells from blood. The sample's cell subset or site, from its label and the paper: true naive CD4+ T cells. These receptors were collected from a woman aged 18 to 35 in good health.

This clone was picked up a small number of times. The V gene is TRBV5-1, the J gene TRBJ2-1; unclear D gene. The CDR3 loop spans 13 amino acids. Trimming cost V 4 bases and J 5 bases, with 10 bases left between them. In germline, CDR1 is SGHRS, CDR2 YFSETQ. In DNA form, the CDR3 reads TGCGCCAGCAGCAAAGGCGTCAACAATGAGCAGTTCTTC. This translates into CASSKGVNNEQFF. Filled out from reference TRBV5-1 and TRBJ2-1, the complete variable domain reads KAGVTQTPRYLIKTRGQQVTLSCSPISGHRSVSWYQQTPGQGLQFLFEYFSETQRNKGNFPGRFSGRQFSNSRSEMNVSTLELGDSALYLCASSKGVNNEQFFGPGTRLTVL.

This clone was seen only a few times. The genes are TRBV10-3 and TRBJ2-7; TRBD1 matches 12 bases. The CDR3 length is 13 residues. Germline values: CDR1 ENHRY, CDR2 SYGVKD. V lost 4 bases and J lost 7; bases outside the gene matches: 2. The CDR3: CAISGDRGQEQYF. The CDR3 coding sequence is TGTGCCATCAGTGGGGACAGGGGGCAAGAGCAGTACTTC.

The chain recombines TRBV25-1 with TRBJ2-5, with 9 bases matching TRBD1. The V gene end was trimmed by 5 bases and the J gene end by 5 bases; junction bases not matched to a gene: 9. Germline V gene data show CDR1 as MGHDK and CDR2 as SYGVNS. There are 15 residues in the CDR3. CDR3: CASSRIRDREETQYF. The CDR3 nucleotides read TGTGCCAGCAGTAGAATCCGGGACAGGGAGGAGACCCAGTACTTC.

This clone was seen a handful of times. This chain links TRBV13 with TRBJ1-3, with 12 bases identical to TRBD1. Trimming removed 5 bases from V and 0 bases from J; junction bases left unmatched: 5. The CDR3 spans 17 residues. The germline CDR1 and CDR2 sequences are PRHDT and FYEKMQ (reference sequence). The CDR3: CASSPGQGARSGNTIYF. DNA for the CDR3: TGTGCCAGCAGCCCGGGACAGGGGGCCCGCTCTGGAAACACCATATATTTT.

This chain connects TRBV2 to TRBJ1-1; D ambiguous. The germline gives CDR1 SNHLY, CDR2 FYNNEI. With 1 base removed from V and 4 bases from J, the gap between germline ends came to 10 bases. The CDR3 length is 14 residues. CDR3 residues: CASSEGSIGTEAFF. Here the CDR3 DNA reads TGTGCCAGCAGTGAAGGGTCGATCGGCACTGAAGCTTTCTTT.

The V and J genes are TRBV11-2 and TRBJ2-5, with 8 bases lining up with TRBD2. This CDR3 has 14 amino acids. Germline V lookup: CDR1 SGHAT, CDR2 FQNNGV. The V segment lost 5 bases and the J segment 5 bases; nucleotides outside the gene matches: 7. The CDR3 here is CASSRSGSGETQYF. The CDR3 DNA reads TGTGCCAGCAGCCGCAGCGGGAGCGGTGAGACCCAGTACTTC.

V usage is TRBV7-9 and J usage is TRBJ2-7, with 9 bases fitting TRBD1. The V segment lost 5 bases and the J segment 6 bases; nucleotides outside the gene matches: 8. The CDR3 covers 14 residues. CDR1 is SEHNR, CDR2 FQNEAQ, per germline (reference sequence). CDR3 nucleotide sequence: TGTGCCAGCAGCCGTCGGACAGGGGAGATCGAGCAGTACGTC. Residues: CASSRRTGEIEQYV.

This clone has more than one count but fewer than ten. This chain connects TRBV19 to TRBJ2-2, with 8 nucleotides matching TRBD1. The CDR3 sequence is 16 residues long. CDR1 is LNHDA and CDR2 is SQIVND in the germline V gene (reference sequence). The V gene end was trimmed by 1 base and the J gene end by 0 bases; junction bases not matched to a gene: 1. CDR3 DNA sequence: TGTGCCAGTAGTATAGGGACAGGGACGAACACCGGGGAGCTGTTTTTT. Translated, it gives CASSIGTGTNTGELFF.

This clone was counted between two and nine times. The chain employs TRBV4-1 and TRBJ1-2; possibly TRBD1 for D (5 bases). This CDR3 has 13 residues. Germline V gene lookup returns CDR1 MGHRA and CDR2 YSYEKL. V lost 2 bases, J lost 7 bases, and 11 bases lay in between. The CDR3 DNA reads as TGCGCCAGCAGCCAAAGCCAGGGACCTGGCTACACCTTC. It is translated as CASSQSQGPGYTF.

Comments on this clone: The sample contains more than one DNA sequence encoding this CDR3. The rearrangement uses TRBV29-1 and TRBJ2-1; unclear D gene. This CDR3 has 11 residues. The V end lost 2 bases, the J end lost 7 bases, and 6 bases lay between the germline ends. Germline V gene lookup returns CDR1 SQVTM and CDR2 ANQGSEA. The CDR3 coding sequence is TGCAGCGTTGAACGGCTGAATGAGCAGTTCTTC. Protein sequence: CSVERLNEQFF.

V and J are TRBV18 and TRBJ2-6, with no clear D. Germline CDR1 and CDR2: KGHSH and LQKENI. The CDR3 consists of 16 residues. Trimming pared 0 bases from V and 2 bases from J, leaving 8 bases between. CDR3 sequence reads: CASSPPAATGANVLTF. In DNA form, the CDR3 reads TGTGCCAGCTCACCACCGGCGGCGACTGGGGCCAACGTCCTGACTTTC.

This clone was detected only a few times. This rearrangement joins TRBV27 to TRBJ2-6; D unclear. CDR1 is MNHEY and CDR2 is SMNVEV in the germline V gene (reference sequence). This CDR3 is built from 13 residues. V was trimmed by 8 bases and J by 0 bases, leaving 5 bases between them. CDR3 DNA: TGTGCCAGCTCGTCCTCTGGGGCCAACGTCCTGACTTTC. The encoded protein is CASSSSGANVLTF.

This clone was counted a few times. This chain connects TRBV6-1 to TRBJ2-1, with a tentative D call TRBD2 (7 bases). The ends were cut back, 4 bases at V and 0 bases at J, with 10 bases in the middle. CDR3 size: 15 residues. Germline CDR1 is MNHNS and CDR2 is SASEGT. The CDR3 region is CASSVGGASYNEQFF. CDR3 nucleotides: TGTGCCAGCAGTGTGGGGGGGGCCTCCTACAATGAGCAGTTCTTC.

The chain recombines TRBV10-3 with TRBJ2-3; D may be TRBD1 (6 bases). V was shortened by 6 bases and J by 3 bases, with 16 bases between the two germline ends. Per the germline V gene, CDR1 is ENHRY and CDR2 is SYGVKD. This CDR3 comprises 15 residues. CDR3 DNA: TGTGCCATCAGGGGACACCCCGCGACGACAGATACGCAGTATTTT. Residues: CAIRGHPATTDTQYF.